A selection of T cell receptor beta chains follows, all from one sample in a study of CD8+CD57+ T cells in acquired aplastic anemia. A single record per CDR3 protein comes from TCRdb applying MiXCR to the reads. The table lists approximately 130,000 distinct CDR3 sequences, roughly 40% of them singletons. Specimen: sorted CD4+, CD8+, or CD8+CD57+ T cells (not recorded which) from PBMCs. The receptors shown here come from a human donor with aplastic anemia. CDR3s include the opening cysteine and the closing phenylalanine or tryptophan. D genes are given only for firm matches. Clone sizes are given selectively: once, few, many, or a class where the clone is expanded.

CASRGTGAGGMDGYTF	TGTGCCAGCAGGGGGACTGGCGCGGGAGGCATGGATGGCTACACCTTC	TRBD1	few	TRBV15	TRBJ1-2
CAAQLGETDTQYF	TGTGCCGCTCAACTCGGGGAAACAGATACGCAGTATTTT	.	many	TRBV2	TRBJ2-3
CASSAAERSYGYTF	TGTGCCAGCAGTGCGGCAGAGAGAAGTTATGGCTACACCTTC	.	.	TRBV2	TRBJ1-2
CASTGGDGYTF	TGTGCCAGCACCGGCGGGGATGGCTACACCTTC	.	many	TRBV19	TRBJ1-2
CASSSDFYNEQLF	TGTGCCAGCAGCTCGGACTTCTACAATGAGCAGCTCTTC	.	.	TRBV7-3	TRBJ2-1
CASSPDRGGQYNEQFF	TGTGCCAGCAGCCCGGACAGGGGAGGTCAATACAATGAGCAGTTCTTC	TRBD1	few	TRBV3-1	TRBJ2-1
CASSSPTGWNPYEQYF	TGCGCCAGCAGTAGCCCGACAGGGTGGAACCCCTACGAGCAGTACTTC	TRBD1	many	TRBV10-2	TRBJ2-7
CASRSGSSSGNTIYF	TGTGCCAGCAGATCCGGGTCTTCCTCTGGAAACACCATATATTTT	.	.	TRBV28	TRBJ1-3
CAISESGGGSNQPQHF	TGTGCCATCAGTGAGTCCGGAGGGGGTAGCAATCAGCCCCAGCATTTT	.	many	TRBV10-3	TRBJ1-5
CASSLSGDSNQPQHF	TGTGCCAGTAGTTTGTCAGGCGATAGCAATCAGCCCCAGCATTTT	.	once	TRBV19	TRBJ1-5
CASSLFTGISGNTIYF	TGCGCCAGCAGCTTATTTACAGGCATTTCTGGAAACACCATATATTTT	.	many	TRBV5-1	TRBJ1-3
CASSPPGVGTGITDTQYF	TGTGCCAGCAGTCCCCCCGGCGTTGGGACAGGGATCACAGATACGCAGTATTTT	TRBD1	.	TRBV4-2	TRBJ2-3
CASSLTGIAFF	TGTGCCAGCAGTTTGACCGGGATCGCTTTCTTT	.	many	TRBV12-3/TRBV12-4	TRBJ1-1
CASSPGTDTQYF	TGTGCCAGTAGTCCGGGCACAGATACGCAGTATTTT	.	many	TRBV19	TRBJ2-3
CASRKLAGASLYEQYF	TGTGCCAGTAGGAAACTAGCGGGGGCTTCTCTCTACGAGCAGTACTTC	TRBD2	.	TRBV19	TRBJ2-7
CATRYRGEQYF	TGTGCCACCAGGTACCGGGGCGAGCAGTACTTC	.	.	TRBV15	TRBJ2-7
CASSYSVEGFTQYF	TGTGCCAGCAGTTACTCGGTGGAGGGGTTTACGCAGTATTTT	.	.	TRBV6-5	TRBJ2-3
CASSEPGGGGNEQFF	TGCGCCAGCAGTGAGCCCGGGGGAGGGGGCAATGAGCAGTTCTTC	.	.	TRBV10-2	TRBJ2-1
CAITPEGNYGYTF	TGTGCCATCACGCCGGAGGGAAACTATGGCTACACCTTC	.	.	TRBV10-3	TRBJ1-2
CATSETGTDDNEQFF	TGTGCCACCAGTGAGACCGGGACAGACGACAATGAGCAGTTCTTC	TRBD1	many	TRBV24-1	TRBJ2-1
CASSDRVRGYTF	TGTGCCAGCAGCGACAGGGTTCGTGGCTACACCTTC	TRBD1	many	TRBV12-3/TRBV12-4	TRBJ1-2
CSARDPGQDNSPLHF	TGCAGTGCTAGAGATCCGGGACAGGACAATTCACCCCTCCACTTT	TRBD1	once	TRBV20-1	TRBJ1-6
CAGSQGPGGYTF	TGTGCCGGCAGCCAAGGGCCGGGTGGCTACACCTTC	.	.	TRBV3-1	TRBJ1-2
CATSTGGEGYGYTF	TGTGCCACCAGCACTGGAGGGGAGGGTTACGGCTACACCTTC	.	.	TRBV15	TRBJ1-2
CASSPRQGLNTEAFF	TGTGCCAGTAGTCCCCGGCAGGGATTGAACACTGAAGCTTTCTTT	.	many	TRBV19	TRBJ1-1
CASSLGGGGGQFF	TGTGCCAGCAGTTTAGGAGGGGGCGGTGGGCAGTTCTTC	TRBD1	many	TRBV12-3/TRBV12-4	TRBJ2-1
CAISVQLSSYEQYF	TGTGCCATCAGTGTTCAGTTGAGTTCCTACGAGCAGTACTTC	.	.	TRBV10-3	TRBJ2-7
CASSFGQGWDTEAFF	TGCGCCAGCAGCTTCGGACAGGGTTGGGATACTGAAGCTTTCTTT	TRBD1	many	TRBV5-1	TRBJ1-1
CASSWDRENNEQFF	TGTGCCAGCAGTTGGGACAGGGAAAACAATGAGCAGTTCTTC	TRBD1	many	TRBV6-6	TRBJ2-1
CASSLNSYNEQFF	TGTGCCAGCAGCTTAAACTCCTACAATGAGCAGTTCTTC	.	many	TRBV7-2	TRBJ2-1
CASSSPSGGGEETQYF	TGTGCCAGCAGCTCCCCTAGCGGGGGGGGTGAAGAGACCCAGTACTTC	TRBD2	few	TRBV5-8	TRBJ2-5
CAWSRQGDGYTF	TGTGCCTGGTCCAGACAGGGGGATGGCTACACCTTC	TRBD1	many	TRBV30	TRBJ1-2
CSARRQDTEAFF	TGCAGTGCCAGACGGCAGGACACTGAAGCTTTCTTT	.	.	TRBV20-1	TRBJ1-1
CASSRLRGSNQPQHF	TGTGCCAGCAGCCGCCTAAGGGGTAGCAATCAGCCCCAGCATTTT	.	many	TRBV5-8	TRBJ1-5
CATSDPSTDTQYF	TGTGCCACCAGTGACCCTAGCACAGATACGCAGTATTTT	.	.	TRBV24-1	TRBJ2-3
CASSYVRTRIYEQYF	TGTGCCAGCAGTTACGTCCGGACACGGATCTACGAGCAGTACTTC	.	many	TRBV6-5	TRBJ2-7
CASSSKMTGEVQYF	TGTGCCAGCAGCTCCAAGATGACAGGGGAGGTGCAGTACTTC	TRBD1	once	TRBV7-6	TRBJ2-7
CASTRDPSTDTQYF	TGTGCCAGCACCCGGGACCCGAGCACAGATACGCAGTATTTT	.	.	TRBV6-1	TRBJ2-3
CSVEGRAANYGYTF	TGCAGCGTTGAGGGCAGGGCAGCTAACTATGGCTACACCTTC	.	.	TRBV29-1	TRBJ1-2
CASSIVMGSDQYF	TGTGCCAGTAGTATTGTGATGGGATCCGATCAGTACTTC	.	.	TRBV19	TRBJ2-4
CASSLVGSVEAFF	TGTGCCAGCAGCTTGGTTGGGAGTGTGGAAGCTTTCTTT	.	.	TRBV5-5	TRBJ1-1
CASSQGHLFQGSPPNYGYTF	TGTGCCAGCAGCCAAGGGCACCTTTTCCAGGGCTCGCCCCCTAACTATGGCTACACCTTC	.	.	TRBV4-2	TRBJ1-2
CASSDGGYGYTF	TGTGCCAGCAGCGATGGAGGCTATGGCTACACCTTC	.	medium-sized	TRBV2	TRBJ1-2
CASTAGAGYTGELFF	TGTGCCAGCACCGCAGGGGCGGGATACACCGGGGAGCTGTTTTTT	.	.	TRBV12-3/TRBV12-4	TRBJ2-2
CASSYGGGNNQPQHF	TGTGCCAGCAGTTACGGAGGGGGGAATAATCAGCCCCAGCATTTT	.	many	TRBV6-5	TRBJ1-5
CATSSGLAGGGDTQYF	TGTGCCACCAGTTCAGGACTAGCGGGAGGAGGAGATACGCAGTATTTT	TRBD2	.	TRBV24-1	TRBJ2-3
CASSMDRAYTGELFF	TGTGCCAGCAGCATGGACAGGGCTTACACCGGGGAGCTGTTTTTT	TRBD1	many	TRBV12-3/TRBV12-4	TRBJ2-2
CASSLGGSSYNSPLHF	TGCGCCAGCAGCTTGGGTGGTAGCTCCTATAATTCACCCCTCCACTTT	.	.	TRBV5-1	TRBJ1-6
CSVGQSLQFF	TGCAGCGTGGGACAGTCCCTGCAGTTCTTC	TRBD1	.	TRBV29-1	TRBJ2-1
CASSYPTYEQYF	TGTGCCAGCAGTTATCCGACCTACGAGCAGTACTTC	.	many	TRBV6-2/TRBV6-3	TRBJ2-7
CASITPQRIYGYTF	TGTGCCAGCATCACCCCGCAGCGAATCTATGGCTACACCTTC	.	.	TRBV11-2	TRBJ1-2
CASSQETQPRRGGYTF	TGTGCCAGCAGCCAAGAGACACAGCCCAGGAGGGGCGGCTACACCTTC	.	.	TRBV3-1	TRBJ1-2
CASSQDLRNSPLHF	TGTGCCAGCAGCCAAGATCTTAGGAATTCACCCCTCCACTTT	.	.	TRBV7-2	TRBJ1-6
CASGFTGSGNTIYF	TGTGCCAGCGGCTTTACAGGGTCTGGAAACACCATATATTTT	.	many	TRBV27	TRBJ1-3
CSATTGTGDYEQYF	TGCAGTGCAACCACCGGGACAGGGGACTACGAGCAGTACTTC	TRBD1	many	TRBV20-1	TRBJ2-7